One sample yielded the 8 T cell receptor gamma chains listed below, sequenced in a study of γδ T cells in repeated Plasmodium falciparum infection. Gammadelta T cells were flow-sorted from PBMC into Vgamma9/Vdelta2+ and Vdelta2-negative populations for bulk analysis. TCRdb re-identified clones in the multiplex PCR reads via CATT. The sample holds 13,000 to 15,000 gamma-chain clones, 1.5% to 2% seen once. Sequencing was done on a sample of gamma-delta T cells from blood. The receptors were sampled from a pool of human donors (malaria-infected and uninfected, not separated).

This clone was detected only a few times. One base separates it from a far larger clone, so it is likely a read error. In the same sample, other DNA sequences code for this CDR3. The rearrangement uses TRGV9 and TRGJP. No J gene was available from TCRdb, and it was assigned here by a germline match of the DNA. Germline V gives CDR1 GITISATS, CDR2 ISYDGTV (reference sequence). The CDR3 totals 17 residues. Losses at the gene ends were 0 bases for V and 11 bases for J; bases not matched to a gene: 10. The CDR3 spells CALWEVLSELGKKIKVF. The CDR3 nucleotides are TGTGCCTTGTGGGAGGTGCTATCGGAGCTGGGCAAAAAAATCAAGGTATTT.

This clone came up many times. The TCRdb protein comes from a much larger clone and disagrees with this DNA's translation at residue 9, likely due to a read error; the protein given here is derived from the DNA. The chain recombines TRGV4 with TRGJ1 or TRGJ2. CDR1 EGSTGY and CDR2 YDSYTSSV come from the germline V gene. The CDR3 length is 12 residues. This chain's CDR3 is CATWPNYYEKLF. The CDR3 nucleotides are TGTGCCACCTGGCCGAATTATTATGAGAAACTCTTT.

There are a few counts of this clone. This DNA's translation differs at residue 7 from TCRdb's protein, which comes from a much larger clone; a read error is likely, and the protein shown is translated from the DNA. The J gene is TRGJ1 or TRGJ2, the V gene TRGV9. Germline V gene lookup returns CDR1 GITISATS and CDR2 ISYDGTV (reference sequence). The CDR3 extends over 18 amino acids. The CDR3 DNA sequence: TGTGCCTTGTGGGAGGTGAAGTCCTACAATTCGAATTATTATAAGAAGCTCTTT. Translation gives CALWEVKSYNSNYYKKLF.

This clone was observed at least ten times. This DNA translates differently at residue 5 from the TCRdb protein, which is that of a much larger clone; a read error is likely, and the protein shown is the DNA's own translation. The rearrangement uses TRGV5 and TRGJ1 or TRGJ2. Germline V CDR1 and CDR2: VINAFY, YDVSNSKD. The CDR3 contains 14 residues. CDR3 nucleotide sequence: TGTGCCACCTGGGGCAGGCCAGGTTATTATAAGAAACTCTTT. Encoded protein: CATWGRPGYYKKLF.

In its sample, this clone was seen many times. It may be a read error: a sequence one base away is much more abundant. The genes are TRGV5 and TRGJ1 or TRGJ2. Germline V lookup: CDR1 VINAFY, CDR2 YDVSNSKD. V dropped 0 bases and J dropped 3; count of bases not matched to a gene: 2. This CDR3 comprises 13 residues. The CDR3 sequence: CATWDRSYYKKLF. CDR3 sequence (DNA): TGTGCCACCTGGGACAGGAGTTATTATAAGAAACTCTTT.

This clone was observed a few times. A far larger clone is off by one base, so a read error is likely. This chain links TRGV3 with TRGJ1 or TRGJ2. No J gene is reported in TCRdb; it was inferred here by comparing the DNA with germline. Germline-derived CDR1 and CDR2 are VTNTFY and YDVSTARD (reference sequence). There are 13 residues in the CDR3. CDR3 sequence reads: CATWDKYYYKKLF. CDR3 DNA sequence: TGTGCCACTTGGGACAAATATTATTATAAGAAACTCTTT.

As to this clone: This DNA's translation and the protein TCRdb lists, from a much larger clone, do not match at residue 7, likely due to a read error; the protein shown is translated from the DNA. V and J are TRGV9 and TRGJP. Because TCRdb records no J gene, it was assigned here through a match of the DNA to germline. The CDR3 length is 18 residues. Germline V lookup: CDR1 GITISATS, CDR2 ISYDGTV (reference sequence). The V segment lost 3 bases and the J segment 4 bases; nucleotides outside the gene matches: 9. CDR3: CALWESKPQELGKKIKVF. CDR3 sequence (DNA): TGTGCCTTGTGGGAGTCCAAACCTCAAGAGTTGGGCAAAAAAATCAAGGTATTT.

This clone was seen only a few times. TCRdb records a much larger clone's protein for this DNA, with a difference at residue 8 that likely arises from a read error; the protein given is the translation of the DNA. The chain is built from TRGV9 and TRGJ1 or TRGJ2. No J gene is reported in TCRdb; it was inferred here by comparing the DNA with germline. The CDR3 contains 12 residues. Germline lookup yields CDR1 GITISATS and CDR2 ISYDGTV (reference sequence). The J segment lost 8 bases and the V segment lost 3 bases, leaving 7 bases of the junction unmatched. The CDR3 coding sequence is TGTGCCTTGTGGGAGATACCGGATAAGAAACTCTTT. It encodes CALWEIPDKKLF.